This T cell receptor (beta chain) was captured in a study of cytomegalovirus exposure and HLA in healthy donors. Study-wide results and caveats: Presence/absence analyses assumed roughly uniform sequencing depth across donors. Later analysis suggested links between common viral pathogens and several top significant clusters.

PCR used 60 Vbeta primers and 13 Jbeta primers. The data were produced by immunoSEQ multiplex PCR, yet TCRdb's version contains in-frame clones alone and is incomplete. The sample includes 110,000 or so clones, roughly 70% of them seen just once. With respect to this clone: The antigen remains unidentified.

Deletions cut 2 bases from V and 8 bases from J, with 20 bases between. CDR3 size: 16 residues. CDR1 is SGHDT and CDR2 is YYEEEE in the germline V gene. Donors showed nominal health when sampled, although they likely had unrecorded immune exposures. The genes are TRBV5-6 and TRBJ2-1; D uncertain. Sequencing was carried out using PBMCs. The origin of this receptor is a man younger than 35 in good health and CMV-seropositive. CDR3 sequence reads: CASSFMTGTLFDEQFF. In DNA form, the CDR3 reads TGTGCCAGCAGCTTCATGACTGGAACCCTTTTCGATGAGCAGTTCTTC.